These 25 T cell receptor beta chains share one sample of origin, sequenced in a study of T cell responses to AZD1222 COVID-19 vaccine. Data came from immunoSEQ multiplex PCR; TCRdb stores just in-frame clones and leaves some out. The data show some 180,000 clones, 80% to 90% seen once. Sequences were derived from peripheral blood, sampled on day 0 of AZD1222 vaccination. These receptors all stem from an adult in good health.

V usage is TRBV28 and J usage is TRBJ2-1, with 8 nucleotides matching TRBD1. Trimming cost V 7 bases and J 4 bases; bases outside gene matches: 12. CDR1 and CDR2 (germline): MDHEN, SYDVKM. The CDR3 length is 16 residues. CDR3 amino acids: CASTRTQGAMYNEQFF. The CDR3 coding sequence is TGTGCCAGCACTCGTACTCAGGGGGCAATGTACAATGAGCAGTTCTTC.

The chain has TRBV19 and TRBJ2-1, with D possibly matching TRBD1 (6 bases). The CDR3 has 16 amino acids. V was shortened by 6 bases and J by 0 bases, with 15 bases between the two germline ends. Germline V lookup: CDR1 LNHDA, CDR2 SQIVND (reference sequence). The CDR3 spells CASSQGQGSSYNEQFF. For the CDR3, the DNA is TGTGCCAGTAGCCAGGGGCAGGGAAGCTCCTACAATGAGCAGTTCTTC.

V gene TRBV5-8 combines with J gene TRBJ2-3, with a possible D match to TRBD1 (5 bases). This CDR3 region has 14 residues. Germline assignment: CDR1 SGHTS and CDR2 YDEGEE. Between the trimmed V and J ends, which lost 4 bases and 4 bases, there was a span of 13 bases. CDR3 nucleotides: TGTGCCAGCAGCGCTCTTTTAGGGGCAGATACGCAGTATTTT. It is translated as CASSALLGADTQYF.

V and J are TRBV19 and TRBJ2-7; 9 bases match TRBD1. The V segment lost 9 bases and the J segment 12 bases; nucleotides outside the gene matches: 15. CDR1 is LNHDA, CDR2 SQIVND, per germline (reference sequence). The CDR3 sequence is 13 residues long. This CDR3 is CASGEQGAGRMYF. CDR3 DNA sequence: TGTGCCAGCGGCGAACAGGGGGCCGGACGAATGTACTTC.

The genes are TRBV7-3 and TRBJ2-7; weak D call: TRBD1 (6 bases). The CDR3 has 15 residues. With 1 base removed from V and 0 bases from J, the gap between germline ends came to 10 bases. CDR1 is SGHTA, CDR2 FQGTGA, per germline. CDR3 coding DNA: TGTGCCAGCAGCTTAAACGGACAGAGCTCCTACGAGCAGTACTTC. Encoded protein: CASSLNGQSSYEQYF. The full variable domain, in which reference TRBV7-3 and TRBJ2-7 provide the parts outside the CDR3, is GAGVSQTPSNKVTEKGKYVELRCDPISGHTALYWYRQSLGQGPEFLIYFQGTGAADDSGLPNDRFFAVRPEGSVSTLKIQRTERGDSAVYLCASSLNGQSSYEQYFGPGTRLTVT.

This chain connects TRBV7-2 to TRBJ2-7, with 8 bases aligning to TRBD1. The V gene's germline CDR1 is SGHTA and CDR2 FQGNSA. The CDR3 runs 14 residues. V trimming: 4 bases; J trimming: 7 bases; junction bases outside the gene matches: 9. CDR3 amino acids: CASSSMDRANEQYF. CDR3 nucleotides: TGTGCCAGCAGCTCAATGGACAGGGCAAATGAGCAGTACTTC.

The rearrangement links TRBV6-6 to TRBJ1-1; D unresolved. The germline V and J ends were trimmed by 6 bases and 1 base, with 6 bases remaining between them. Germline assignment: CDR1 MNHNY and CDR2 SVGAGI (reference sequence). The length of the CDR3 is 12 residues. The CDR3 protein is CASSNRNTEAFF. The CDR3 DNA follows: TGTGCCAGCAGCAACAGGAACACTGAAGCTTTCTTT.

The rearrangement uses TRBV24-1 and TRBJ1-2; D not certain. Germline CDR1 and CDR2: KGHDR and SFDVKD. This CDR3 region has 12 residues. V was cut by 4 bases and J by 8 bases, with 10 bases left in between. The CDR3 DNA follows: TGTGCCACCAGTGACCGAGCGTGGGGCTACACCTTC. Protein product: CATSDRAWGYTF.

In nucleotides, the CDR3 is TGTGCCAGTAGCTTAACAGGGAGTGGCAATCAGCCCCAGCATTTT. Translated: CASSLTGSGNQPQHF. The rearrangement uses TRBV19 and TRBJ1-5; a possible D gene is TRBD1 (6 bases). The CDR3 runs to 15 residues. Germline-derived CDR1 and CDR2 are LNHDA and SQIVND (reference sequence). Trimming took 6 bases from V and 2 from J, leaving 14 bases between them.

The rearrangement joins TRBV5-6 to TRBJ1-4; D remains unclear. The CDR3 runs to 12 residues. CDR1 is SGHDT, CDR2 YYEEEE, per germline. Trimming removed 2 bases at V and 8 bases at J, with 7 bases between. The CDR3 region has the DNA TGTGCCAGCAGCTTAAGGGAAGAAAAACTGTTTTTT. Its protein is CASSLREEKLFF.

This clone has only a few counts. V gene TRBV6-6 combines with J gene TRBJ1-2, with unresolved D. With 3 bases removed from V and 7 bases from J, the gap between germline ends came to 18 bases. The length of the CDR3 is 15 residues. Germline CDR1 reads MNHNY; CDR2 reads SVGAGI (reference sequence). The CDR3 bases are TGTGCCAGCAGTTATGGGAGTCTGGGTCACGGTGGCTACACCTTC. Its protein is CASSYGSLGHGGYTF.

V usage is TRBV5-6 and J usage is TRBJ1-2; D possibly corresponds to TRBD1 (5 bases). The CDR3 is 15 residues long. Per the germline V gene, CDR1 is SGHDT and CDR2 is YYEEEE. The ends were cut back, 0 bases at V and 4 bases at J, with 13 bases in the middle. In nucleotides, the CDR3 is TGTGCCAGCAGCTTGGTGGACGGAGGGGTCTATGGCTACACCTTC. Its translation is CASSLVDGGVYGYTF.

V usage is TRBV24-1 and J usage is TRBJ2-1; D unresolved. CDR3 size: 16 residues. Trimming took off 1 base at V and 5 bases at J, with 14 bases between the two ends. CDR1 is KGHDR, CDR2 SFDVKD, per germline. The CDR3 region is CATSDLGPLTNNEQFF. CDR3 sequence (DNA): TGTGCCACCAGTGATTTAGGCCCCCTTACAAACAATGAGCAGTTCTTC.

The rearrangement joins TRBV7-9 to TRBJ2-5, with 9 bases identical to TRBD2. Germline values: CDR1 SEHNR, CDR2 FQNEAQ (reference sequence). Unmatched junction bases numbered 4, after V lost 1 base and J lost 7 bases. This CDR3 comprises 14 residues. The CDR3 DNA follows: TGTGCCAGCAGCTTAGAAGGTAGCGGGAGGACCCAGTACTTC. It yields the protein CASSLEGSGRTQYF.

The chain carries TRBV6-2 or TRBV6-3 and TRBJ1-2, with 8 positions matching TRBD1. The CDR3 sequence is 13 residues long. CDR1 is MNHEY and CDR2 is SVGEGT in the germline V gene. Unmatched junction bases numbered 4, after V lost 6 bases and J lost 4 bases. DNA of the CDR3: TGTGCCAGCAGCCCTACAGGGGGCTATGGCTACACCTTC. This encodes CASSPTGGYGYTF.

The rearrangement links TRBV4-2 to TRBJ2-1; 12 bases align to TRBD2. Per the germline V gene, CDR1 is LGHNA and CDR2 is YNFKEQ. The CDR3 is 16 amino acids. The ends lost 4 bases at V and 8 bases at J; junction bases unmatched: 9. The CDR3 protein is CASSPRLAGDLDEQFF. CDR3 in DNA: TGTGCCAGCAGCCCTCGACTAGCGGGAGATTTGGATGAGCAGTTCTTC.

The CDR3: CASSLALAGTGELFF. The CDR3 bases are TGTGCCAGCAGTTTAGCGCTAGCAGGCACCGGGGAGCTGTTTTTT. V gene TRBV27 combines with J gene TRBJ2-2, with D tentatively TRBD2 (5 bases). V was shortened by 2 bases and J by 4 bases, with 11 bases between the two germline ends. The CDR3 length is 15 residues. Germline V gene sequence: CDR1 MNHEY, CDR2 SMNVEV (reference sequence).

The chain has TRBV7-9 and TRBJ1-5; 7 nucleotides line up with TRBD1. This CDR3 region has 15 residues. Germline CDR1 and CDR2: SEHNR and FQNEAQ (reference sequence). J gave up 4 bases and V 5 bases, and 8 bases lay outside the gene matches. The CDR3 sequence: CASSPQGGENQPQHF. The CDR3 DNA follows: TGTGCCAGCAGCCCCCAGGGGGGTGAGAATCAGCCCCAGCATTTT.

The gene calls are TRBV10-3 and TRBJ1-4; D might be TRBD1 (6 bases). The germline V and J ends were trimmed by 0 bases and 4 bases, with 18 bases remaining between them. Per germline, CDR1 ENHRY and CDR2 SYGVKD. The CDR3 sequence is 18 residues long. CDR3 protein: CAISESREGGLHNEKLFF. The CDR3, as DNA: TGTGCCATCAGTGAGTCGAGAGAGGGGGGGCTCCATAATGAAAAACTGTTTTTT.

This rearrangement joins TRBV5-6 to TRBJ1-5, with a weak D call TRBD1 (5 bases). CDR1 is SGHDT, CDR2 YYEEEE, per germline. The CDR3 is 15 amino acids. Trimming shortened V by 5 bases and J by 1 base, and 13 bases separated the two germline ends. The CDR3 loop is CASSRDPESNQPQHF. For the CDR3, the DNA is TGTGCCAGCAGTCGGGACCCCGAGAGCAATCAGCCCCAGCATTTT.

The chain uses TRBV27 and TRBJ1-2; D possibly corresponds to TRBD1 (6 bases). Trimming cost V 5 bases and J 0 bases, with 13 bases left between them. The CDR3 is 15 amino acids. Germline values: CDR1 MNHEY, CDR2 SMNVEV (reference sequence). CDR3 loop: CASSPQGRANYGYTF. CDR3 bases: TGTGCCAGCAGTCCACAGGGAAGGGCTAACTATGGCTACACCTTC.

The CDR3 DNA follows: TGTGCCAGCAGGACAGGGGGACATGAAAAACTGTTTTTT. Translating gives CASRTGGHEKLFF. This chain uses TRBV28 with TRBJ1-4; 9 bases are shared with TRBD1. The CDR3 has 13 residues. The germline V gene encodes CDR1 MDHEN and CDR2 SYDVKM. Germline trimming cut 6 bases from V and 6 bases from J; bases unmatched to any gene: 2.

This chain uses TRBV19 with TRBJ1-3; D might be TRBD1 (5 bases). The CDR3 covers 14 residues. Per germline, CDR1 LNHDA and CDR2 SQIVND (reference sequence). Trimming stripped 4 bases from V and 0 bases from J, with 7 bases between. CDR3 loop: CASSKQGSGNTIYF. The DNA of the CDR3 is TGTGCCAGTAGTAAGCAGGGCTCTGGAAACACCATATATTTT.

This chain's CDR3 is CSVEDPSGAINGANVLTF. DNA for the CDR3: TGCAGCGTTGAAGATCCTAGCGGGGCCATAAACGGGGCCAACGTCCTGACTTTC. The V and J genes are TRBV29-1 and TRBJ2-6, with 9 bases fitting TRBD2. Per the germline V gene, CDR1 is SQVTM and CDR2 is ANQGSEA. Trimming took 0 bases from V and 4 from J; bases not matched to a gene: 10. The CDR3 is 18 amino acids.

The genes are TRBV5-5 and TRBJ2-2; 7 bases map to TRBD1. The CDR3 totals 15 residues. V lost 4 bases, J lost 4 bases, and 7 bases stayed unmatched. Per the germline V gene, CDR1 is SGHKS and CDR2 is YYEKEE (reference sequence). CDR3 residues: CASSPQGQPTGELFF. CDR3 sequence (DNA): TGTGCCAGCAGCCCTCAGGGACAGCCCACCGGGGAGCTGTTTTTT.